This T cell receptor beta chain was obtained from a study of T cells in Graves' hyperthyroidism and ophthalmopathy. Diagnoses were established using clinical symptoms, serum thyroxine and TRAb, thyroid ultrasound and orbital computed tomography. Amplified regions were TCR beta CDR3 sequences from RNA transcripts. A first-round RT-PCR of the TCR CDR3 used the HTBI primer set. TCRdb analysed the multiplex PCR reads with MiXCR anew, one entry per CDR3 protein. The table lists over 650,000 distinct CDR3 sequences, about 45% of them singletons. The V segment lost 6 bases and the J segment 10 bases; nucleotides outside the gene matches: 9. This CDR3 is built from 14 residues.

This receptor was obtained from an adult man with Graves' disease, either hyperthyroidism or ophthalmopathy (not recorded which). The gene calls are TRBV12-3 or TRBV12-4 and TRBJ1-6; TRBD1 aligns across 7 bases. Sample: peripheral blood or thyroid tissue (not recorded which). The CDR3 spells CASSLQGGGSPLHF. The DNA of the CDR3 is TGTGCCAGCAGCCTTCAGGGGGGAGGATCACCCCTCCACTTT.